The rows below give T cell receptor beta chains drawn from one sample of a study of cytomegalovirus exposure and HLA in healthy donors. Clones were read by immunoSEQ multiplex PCR, and TCRdb kept only the in-frame ones, dropping some. The table has roughly 99,000 clones, around four fifths seen once. Sequenced input: PBMCs. These receptors were collected from a man between 25 and 39 years old in good health and CMV-seronegative. CDR3s include the opening cysteine and the closing phenylalanine or tryptophan. The D gene is left open where the match is weak. A clone size is listed for some rows: how often the clone was seen (once, few, many), or a class if it is expanded.

>TRBD1|16|TRBJ1-5|-|TRBV19
TGTGCCAGTAGTATAGTCCCTGGAGGGGGCAACCAGCCCCAGCATTTT
CASSIVPGGGNQPQHF
>-|13|TRBJ2-2|-|TRBV6-1
TGTGCCAGCAGACAGGGAAACACCGGGGAGCTGTTTTTT
CASRQGNTGELFF
>-|18|TRBJ2-6|once|TRBV5-6
TGTGCCAGCAGCTTGCTTGGCCTGGGTAGCGCTGGGGCCAACGTCCTGACTTTC
CASSLLGLGSAGANVLTF
>TRBD2|14|TRBJ2-7|-|TRBV28
TGTGCCAGCGTATCGGGGACTAGCGCCTACGAGCAGTACTTC
CASVSGTSAYEQYF
>-|13|TRBJ2-7|few|TRBV6-5
TGTGCCAGCAGTGTGGCACCTTCAGGGGAGCAGTACTTC
CASSVAPSGEQYF
>TRBD1|14|TRBJ1-4|-|TRBV28
TGTGCCAGCAGCCGGACGGACAGGATAGAAAAACTGTTTTTT
CASSRTDRIEKLFF
>-|13|TRBJ1-4|few|TRBV19
TGTGCCAGTAGTACACAGGGCGGCGAAAAACTGTTTTTT
CASSTQGGEKLFF
>TRBD1|17|TRBJ1-4|-|TRBV5-1
TGCGCCAGCAGCTTAGGGGGCCGTTCTGCAACTAATGAAAAACTGTTTTTT
CASSLGGRSATNEKLFF
>-|15|TRBJ2-7|-|TRBV4-2
TGTGCCAGCAGCCAACAGGCAGCCGATTCTTACGAGCAGTACTTC
CASSQQAADSYEQYF
>-|14|TRBJ1-2|-|TRBV7-9
TGTGCCAGCAGCTTCCGGGGTATCGGAGGTGGCTACACCTTC
CASSFRGIGGGYTF
>-|12|TRBJ1-5|-|TRBV27
TGTGCCAGCAGTTTAGGGGCTCAGCCCCAGCATTTT
CASSLGAQPQHF
>-|11|TRBJ1-2|-|TRBV20-1
TGCAGTGCAGAGAACCCGAGAGGCTACACCTTC
CSAENPRGYTF
>TRBD1|15|TRBJ2-2|-|TRBV5-4
TGTGCCAGCAGCTTCGACAGGGGAGGCACCGGGGAGCTGTTTTTT
CASSFDRGGTGELFF
>-|16|TRBJ1-3|few|TRBV30
TGTGCCTGGAGTGTACGGGGGGCCTACTCTGGAAACGCCATATATTTT
CAWSVRGAYSGNAIYF
>-|13|TRBJ1-2|-|TRBV28
TGTGCCAGCAGTTTAGGAGGGACCTCTGGCTACACCTTC
CASSLGGTSGYTF
>-|13|TRBJ2-2|-|TRBV28
TGTGCCAGCAGTCCCAGGGGTTCCGGGGAGCTGTTTTTT
CASSPRGSGELFF
>-|14|TRBJ2-1|few|TRBV6-1
TGTGCCAGCAGGACCGGGACACACAGCAATGAGCAGTTCTTC
CASRTGTHSNEQFF
>TRBD2|16|TRBJ2-1|once|TRBV27
TGTGCCAGCAGTCCCTCGGGGGGGGTACGGCTCTATGAGCAGTTCTTC
CASSPSGGVRLYEQFF
>-|14|TRBJ2-7|-|TRBV10-2
TGCGCCAGCAGTGTGCAGGGTAGCTCCTACGAGCAGTACTTC
CASSVQGSSYEQYF
>TRBD1|15|TRBJ1-1|-|TRBV5-6
TGTGCCAGCAGCTTGGTGACAGGGGAGAACACTGAAGCTTTCTTT
CASSLVTGENTEAFF
>-|15|TRBJ2-3|few|TRBV30
TGTGCCTGGAGTGTAGGGACGGGGGGCTCAGATACGCAGTATTTT
CAWSVGTGGSDTQYF
>TRBD2|18|TRBJ2-1|-|TRBV9
TGTGCCAGCAGCGCCATCATGGGACTAGCGGGGGGTTACAATGAGCAGTTCTTC
CASSAIMGLAGGYNEQFF
>TRBD1|15|TRBJ2-7|-|TRBV7-9
TGTTCCAGCAGCTTCGACAGGGGGCCATCCTACGAGCAGTACTTC
CSSSFDRGPSYEQYF
>-|13|TRBJ2-7|-|TRBV7-2
TGTGCCAGCCGGCTTAGCGGATCCTACGAGCAGTACTTC
CASRLSGSYEQYF
>-|13|TRBJ2-5|-|TRBV5-4
TGTGCCAGCAGCTTGGGACAGGAAGAGACCCAGTACTTC
CASSLGQEETQYF
>TRBD1|14|TRBJ2-2|-|TRBV6-5
TGTGCCAGCAGGGGGACAGGGGTTAGCGGGGAGCTGTTTTTT
CASRGTGVSGELFF
>-|16|TRBJ2-3|-|TRBV6-4
TGTGCCAGCAGTGACTCGGCCGGGGGAAGCACAGATACGCAGTATTTT
CASSDSAGGSTDTQYF
>TRBD2|13|TRBJ2-1|few|TRBV5-1
TGCGCCGCATCCCGGGGGGATTGGAATGAGCAGTTCTTC
CAASRGDWNEQFF
>TRBD1|14|TRBJ2-7|-|TRBV19
TGTGCCAGTAGTACCGGGACAGCTTTCTACGAGCAGTACTTC
CASSTGTAFYEQYF
>-|15|TRBJ1-2|once|TRBV7-2
TGTGCCAGCAGCTTTCTAGGTGGAATTGACTATGGCTACACCTTC
CASSFLGGIDYGYTF
>TRBD2|17|TRBJ2-3|-|TRBV7-6
TGTGTCAGCAGCTCTCGTAAAGCGGGGGGACACACAGATACGCAGTATTTT
CVSSSRKAGGHTDTQYF